What follows is one T cell receptor beta chain and its context. Its antigen is not known. The data are from a study of T cells in Graves' hyperthyroidism and ophthalmopathy. Background on the study: It was at initial diagnosis, before any treatment, that peripheral blood was collected. Study-wide results and limits: Blood held most thyroid clonotypes expanded above 0.001 frequency.

CDR3 length: 13 residues. The V end lost 5 bases, the J end lost 0 bases, and 7 bases lay between the germline ends. Germline loops: CDR1 SQVTM, CDR2 ANQGSEA. TCR beta CDR3 regions were amplified from RNA transcripts. The HTBI primer set drove a first-round RT-PCR of the TCR CDR3. MiXCR, applied by TCRdb to the multiplex PCR reads, yields one record per CDR3 protein. The repertoire holds about 530,000 distinct CDR3 sequences, with approximately 17% as singletons. The rearrangement links TRBV29-1 to TRBJ2-2, with D unresolved. Sequences were obtained from blood. The clonotype originates from a woman in her late teens or twenties with Graves' ophthalmopathy. CDR3: CSVSGSNTGELFF. The CDR3 DNA reads as TGCAGCGTTAGTGGGTCGAACACCGGGGAGCTGTTTTTT.